The T cell receptor (beta chain) described here comes from a study of neurological immune-mediated disorders. The study's findings and limits: Private repertoires in all groups were suggested by the absence of shared CDR3 amino acid sequences among expanded clones across subjects.

In its sample, this clonotype was seen many times. Its antigen is currently unknown. With 10-nucleotide random UMIs, 5'RACE was used to make the cDNA. TCRdb re-called the 5' RACE reads with MiXCR, one entry per CDR3 protein. This table has roughly 27,000 distinct CDR3 sequences, approximately 2.7% appearing once. CDR1 is DFQATT, CDR2 SNEGSKA, per germline (reference sequence). The V end was cut by 3 bases, the J end by 4 bases, with 9 bases between. This CDR3 contains 12 residues. The clonotype comes from a woman between 45 and 60 years old with multiple sclerosis. The rearrangement joins TRBV20-1 to TRBJ1-2; D gene ambiguous. The sample was PBMCs. This chain's CDR3 is CSASTQSYGYTF. In DNA form, the CDR3 reads TGCAGTGCTAGTACACAGAGCTATGGCTACACCTTC.